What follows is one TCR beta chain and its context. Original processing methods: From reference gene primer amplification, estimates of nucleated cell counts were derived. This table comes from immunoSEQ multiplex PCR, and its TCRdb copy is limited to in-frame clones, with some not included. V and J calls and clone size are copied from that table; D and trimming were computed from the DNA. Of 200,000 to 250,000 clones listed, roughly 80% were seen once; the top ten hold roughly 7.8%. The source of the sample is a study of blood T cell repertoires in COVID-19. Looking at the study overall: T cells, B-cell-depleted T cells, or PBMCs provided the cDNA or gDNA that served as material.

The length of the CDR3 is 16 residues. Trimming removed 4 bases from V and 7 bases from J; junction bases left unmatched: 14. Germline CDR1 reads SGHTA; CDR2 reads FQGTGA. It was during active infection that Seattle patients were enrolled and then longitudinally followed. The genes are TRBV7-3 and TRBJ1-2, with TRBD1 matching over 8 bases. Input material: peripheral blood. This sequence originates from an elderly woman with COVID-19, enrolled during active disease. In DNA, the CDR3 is TGTGCCAGCAGCTCAGGACAGGGCCTGGATGCAGGTGGCTACACCTTC. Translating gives CASSSGQGLDAGGYTF.